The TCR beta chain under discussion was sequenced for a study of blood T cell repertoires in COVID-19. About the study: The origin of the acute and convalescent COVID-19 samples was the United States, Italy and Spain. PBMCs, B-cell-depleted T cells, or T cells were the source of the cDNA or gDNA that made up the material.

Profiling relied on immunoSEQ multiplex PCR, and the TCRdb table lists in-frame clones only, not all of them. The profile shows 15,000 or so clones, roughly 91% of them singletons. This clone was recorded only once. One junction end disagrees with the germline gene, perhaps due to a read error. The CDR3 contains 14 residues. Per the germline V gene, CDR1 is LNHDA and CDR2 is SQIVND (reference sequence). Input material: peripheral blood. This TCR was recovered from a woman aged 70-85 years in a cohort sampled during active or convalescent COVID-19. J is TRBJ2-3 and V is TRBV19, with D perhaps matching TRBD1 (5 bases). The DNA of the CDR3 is TGTGCCAGTAGTATAGGGGGCAGCAGAGATACGCAGTATTTT. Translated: CASSIGGSRDTQYF.